What follows are 31 T cell receptor beta chains derived from one specimen sequenced in a study of T cells in Graves' hyperthyroidism and ophthalmopathy. Using RNA transcripts as the source, TCR beta CDR3 regions were amplified. First-round RT-PCR of the TCR CDR3 relied on the HTBI primer set. TCRdb re-called the multiplex PCR reads through MiXCR, storing one row per CDR3 protein. The sample includes roughly 580,000 distinct CDR3 sequences, about 43% of them seen just once. The sample consisted of peripheral blood or thyroid tissue (not recorded which). Source of these receptors: a woman under 30 with Graves' hyperthyroidism.

The genes are TRBV14 and TRBJ1-1; D unresolved. This CDR3 contains 11 residues. V was clipped by 1 base and J by 8 bases, with 5 bases between them. The germline gives CDR1 SGHDN, CDR2 FVKESK. In DNA, the CDR3 is TGTGCCAGCAGCCAAGGGATCGAAGCTTTCTTT. Amino acids: CASSQGIEAFF.

This chain links TRBV10-3 with TRBJ1-2, with a possible D match to TRBD1 (6 bases). V was trimmed by 11 bases and J by 4 bases, leaving 26 bases between them. Germline V gene sequence: CDR1 ENHRY, CDR2 SYGVKD. The CDR3 totals 16 residues. CDR3 sequence: CAWSHRPGHPIYGYTF. CDR3 nucleotide sequence: TGTGCCTGGAGTCATCGTCCGGGACACCCGATCTATGGCTACACCTTC.

This rearrangement joins TRBV25-1 to TRBJ1-1; 7 nucleotides line up with TRBD1. This CDR3 contains 12 residues. Germline CDR1 is MGHDK and CDR2 is SYGVNS. V lost 11 bases and J lost 3; bases outside the gene matches: 6. CDR3 sequence (DNA): TGTGCCCGAGGGGGCCTTGACACTGAAGCTTTCTTT. Protein: CARGGLDTEAFF.

This clonotype was seen a few times. The chain recombines TRBV2 with TRBJ1-2, with D possibly matching TRBD1 (6 bases). The V gene lost 8 bases and the J gene lost 3 bases, with 22 bases spanning the gap. The CDR3 runs 16 residues. Looked up from germline, CDR1 is SNHLY and CDR2 is FYNNEI. In DNA form, the CDR3 reads TGTGCCAGCTCACCCCATGACCACAGGGCCTACTATGGCTACACCTTC. Translation gives CASSPHDHRAYYGYTF. Based on the CDR3 plus reference TRBV2 and TRBJ1-2, the full variable domain is EPEVTQTPSHQVTQMGQEVILRCVPISNHLYFYWYRQILGQKVEFLVSFYNNEISEKSEIFDDQFSVERPDGSNFTLKIRSTKLEDSAMYFCASSPHDHRAYYGYTFGSGTRLTVV.

J is TRBJ1-4 and V is TRBV7-9; D gene unclear. The germline V gene has CDR1 SEHNR and CDR2 FQNEAQ (reference sequence). The V and J ends lost 1 base and 8 bases respectively, with 11 bases between them. This CDR3 spans 14 amino acids. CDR3 residues: CASSLVGGLEKLFF. In DNA form, the CDR3 reads TGTGCCAGCAGCTTAGTGGGCGGTCTGGAAAAACTGTTTTTT.

A word on this clonotype: The conserved phenylalanine or tryptophan is not found at the CDR3 terminus, so this likely reflects a read error. The chain recombines TRBV25-1 with TRBJ1-2; 7 nucleotides align to TRBD1. The CDR3 is 15 amino acids. Per germline, CDR1 MGHDK and CDR2 SYGVNS. The J segment lost 4 bases and the V segment lost 10 bases, leaving 15 bases of the junction unmatched. The CDR3 sequence is CATTTGTGAVYGYTL. For the CDR3, the DNA is TGTGCCACTACGACAGGGACGGGGGCTGTCTATGGCTACACCCTC.

The J gene is TRBJ1-5, the V gene TRBV7-8; 11 bases match TRBD1. Germline V gives CDR1 SGHVS, CDR2 FQNEAQ. With V trimmed by 6 bases and J by 1 base, 14 bases remained unmatched. There are 19 residues in the CDR3. The CDR3 DNA reads as TGTGCCAGCAGTTACTCTTCTGGGACAGGGGGTAGGAGCAATCAGCCCCAGCATTTT. Translation: CASSYSSGTGGRSNQPQHF. Based on the CDR3 plus reference TRBV7-8 and TRBJ1-5, the full variable domain is GAGVSQSPRYKVAKRGQDVALRCDPISGHVSLFWYQQALGQGPEFLTYFQNEAQLDKSGLPSDRFFAERPEGSVSTLKIQRTQQEDSAVYLCASSYSSGTGGRSNQPQHFGDGTRLSIL.

This clonotype was seen repeatedly, ten times or more. The V and J genes are TRBV29-1 and TRBJ2-2; no definite D call. The germline V gene encodes CDR1 SQVTM and CDR2 ANQGSEA. Between the trimmed V and J ends, which lost 3 bases and 7 bases, there was a span of 9 bases. There are 12 residues in the CDR3. The CDR3 DNA sequence: TGCAGCGTTGAGTGGTGGGACGGGGAGCTGTTTTTT. Encoded protein: CSVEWWDGELFF.

The V and J genes are TRBV12-3 or TRBV12-4 and TRBJ1-2; D perhaps matches TRBD1 (5 bases). This CDR3 is built from 14 residues. V lost 7 bases and J 4 bases, leaving 16 bases between the germline ends. CDR3 DNA: TGTGCCAGCACTCAAGGGGTCGGAGGCTATGGCTACACCTTC. Translation gives CASTQGVGGYGYTF.

As regards this clonotype: Since a much larger clone is just one base distant, this may be a read error. The chain recombines TRBV7-9 with TRBJ2-5; 9 bases fit TRBD1. The CDR3 has 15 amino acids. With 5 bases clipped from V and 2 bases from J, the junction kept 6 bases outside the gene matches. CDR1 SEHNR and CDR2 FQNEAQ come from the germline V gene (reference sequence). The CDR3 loop reads CASSPWGQGQETQYF. CDR3 in DNA: TGTGCCAGCAGCCCGTGGGGACAGGGACAAGAGACCCAGTACTTC. Supplemented by reference TRBV7-9 and TRBJ2-5, the full variable domain reads DTGVSQNPRHKITKRGQNVTFRCDPISEHNRLYWYRQTLGQGPEFLTYFQNEAQLEKSRLLSDRFSAERPKGSFSTLEIQRTEQGDSAMYLCASSPWGQGQETQYFGPGTRLLVL.

V usage is TRBV19 and J usage is TRBJ1-2; no reliable D call. CDR1 is LNHDA and CDR2 is SQIVND in the germline V gene (reference sequence). V was shortened by 7 bases and J by 4 bases, with 7 bases between the two germline ends. The CDR3 contains 11 residues. Written as DNA, the CDR3 is TGTGCCAGTAAACAGTCCTATGGCTACACCTTC. Its translation: CASKQSYGYTF.

About this clonotype: A much larger clone lies a single base off, so this may be a read error. The chain carries TRBV29-1 and TRBJ1-1; D ambiguous. There are 13 residues in the CDR3. CDR1 is SQVTM, CDR2 ANQGSEA, per germline. The CDR3: CSVTDGWRAEALF. Written as DNA, the CDR3 is TGCAGCGTTACTGACGGGTGGAGGGCTGAAGCTCTCTTT.

This rearrangement joins TRBV9 to TRBJ1-1, with D possibly TRBD1 on 5 matching bases. Germline CDR1 is SGDLS and CDR2 is YYNGEE. There are 13 residues in the CDR3. Between the trimmed V and J ends, which lost 5 bases and 4 bases, there was a span of 12 bases. CDR3 protein: CASSQGASTEAFF. CDR3 DNA: TGTGCCAGCAGTCAGGGCGCTAGCACTGAAGCTTTCTTT.

This clonotype showed up just a few times. The V gene is TRBV9, the J gene TRBJ2-5; D is possibly TRBD2 (5 bases). The CDR3 runs to 16 residues. Trimming pared 4 bases from V and 2 bases from J, leaving 18 bases between. Germline V gives CDR1 SGDLS, CDR2 YYNGEE. The CDR3 protein is CASSPTNRGGQETQYF. The CDR3 DNA follows: TGTGCCAGCAGCCCTACGAACAGAGGAGGTCAAGAGACCCAGTACTTC.

The chain combines TRBV20-1 with TRBJ2-3, with 8 bases fitting TRBD2. V lost 5 bases, J lost 0 bases, and 4 bases stayed unmatched. The CDR3 consists of 14 residues. Germline-derived CDR1 and CDR2 are DFQATT and SNEGSKA (reference sequence). CDR3 loop: CSALAGTSTDTQYF. As DNA, the CDR3 is TGCAGTGCTTTAGCGGGGACTAGCACAGATACGCAGTATTTT.

The V gene is TRBV7-3, the J gene TRBJ2-5, with D perhaps given as TRBD1 or TRBD2 (6 bases each). The ends were cut back, 4 bases at V and 4 bases at J, with 13 bases in the middle. This CDR3 contains 14 residues. Germline V gene sequence: CDR1 SGHTA, CDR2 FQGTGA. CDR3 DNA sequence: TGTGCCAGCAGCTCTATAGGGGGACTAGAGACCCAGTACTTC. As protein: CASSSIGGLETQYF.

The chain couples TRBV20-1 to TRBJ1-2; tentatively, D is TRBD1 (5 bases). The CDR3 is 12 residues long. V lost 3 bases and J lost 3, with 8 bases in between. Germline-derived CDR1 and CDR2 are DFQATT and SNEGSKA (reference sequence). The CDR3 region has the DNA TGCAGTGCTAGTGGGGGGTACTATGGCTACACCTTC. Protein: CSASGGYYGYTF.

This chain connects TRBV7-2 to TRBJ2-5, with 9 bases fitting TRBD2. V lost 4 bases to trimming and J lost 11 bases; unmatched junction nucleotides: 14. Germline assignment: CDR1 SGHTA and CDR2 FQGNSA. This CDR3 is 15 amino acids long. The CDR3 DNA sequence: TGTGCCAGCAGCTCCCCTAGCGGGACTGGAGATACGCAGTACTTC. Translated: CASSSPSGTGDTQYF.

The chain is built from TRBV10-3 and TRBJ1-4; D is undetermined. V shed 5 bases and J shed 5 bases, with 15 bases lying between them. CDR1 is ENHRY and CDR2 is SYGVKD in the germline V gene. CDR3 length: 15 residues. This CDR3 is CAISSPKGGNEKLFF. CDR3 nucleotide sequence: TGTGCCATCAGTTCCCCCAAGGGCGGAAATGAAAAACTGTTTTTT.

By sample share, this clonotype is medium-sized (0.01 to 0.1%). This chain links TRBV2 with TRBJ2-7, with a possible D match to TRBD2 (6 bases). V was clipped by 7 bases and J by 5 bases, with 9 bases between them. CDR1 is SNHLY, CDR2 FYNNEI, per germline. CDR3 length: 11 amino acids. DNA of the CDR3: TGTGCCAGCATCGGGGGTAACGAGCAGTACTTC. Its translation is CASIGGNEQYF.

The sample holds many counts of this clonotype. V usage is TRBV7-9 and J usage is TRBJ1-4, with D hard to call. This CDR3 contains 13 residues. V lost 3 bases, J lost 6 bases, and 8 bases lay in between. CDR1 is SEHNR and CDR2 is FQNEAQ in the germline V gene (reference sequence). The CDR3 coding sequence is TGTGCCAGCAGCTTGCTAGAGGATGAAAAACTGTTTTTT. Translation gives CASSLLEDEKLFF.

The chain carries TRBV20-1 and TRBJ2-7, with 9 bases that match TRBD2. Germline-derived CDR1 and CDR2 are DFQATT and SNEGSKA (reference sequence). The CDR3 runs to 14 residues. The trim removed 0 bases at V and 3 bases at J, leaving 3 bases unmatched. The CDR3 region is CSARDAGGLYEQYF. In DNA form, the CDR3 reads TGCAGTGCTAGAGATGCGGGAGGGCTCTACGAGCAGTACTTC.

The chain recombines TRBV25-1 with TRBJ1-4; 10 nucleotides align to TRBD1. With V trimmed by 3 bases and J by 5 bases, 9 bases remained unmatched. In germline, CDR1 is MGHDK, CDR2 SYGVNS. The CDR3 runs to 17 residues. The CDR3 region has the DNA TGTGCCAGCAGTGATCCCGGGACAGGGGCGAAGAATGAAAAACTGTTTTTT. Its translation: CASSDPGTGAKNEKLFF.

Points on this clonotype: One junction end does not reproduce the germline sequence, and a read error may be involved. V and J are TRBV24-1 and TRBJ2-5; TRBD1 aligns across 11 bases. Germline V gene sequence: CDR1 KGHDR, CDR2 SFDVKD. This CDR3 is built from 16 residues. CDR3 residues: CATSNLGTGGKETQYF. CDR3 nucleotide sequence: TGTGCCACCAGTAATTTAGGGACAGGGGGTAAAGAGACCCAGTACTTC.

Concerning this clonotype itself: At one of its ends the junction is not consistent with the germline gene, which may arise from a read error. The DNA of the CDR3 is TGTGCCAGCGGTGAGGGGGGTGAAGCCTTCTTT. Translating it yields CASGEGGEAFF. The V call is TRBV25-1, the J call TRBJ1-1; D possibly corresponds to TRBD1 (6 bases). Per germline, CDR1 MGHDK and CDR2 SYGVNS. The CDR3 totals 11 residues. Full variable domain (outside the CDR3, taken from reference TRBV25-1 and TRBJ1-1): EADIYQTPRYLVIGTGKKITLECSQTMGHDKMYWYQQDPGMELHLIHYSYGVNSTEKGDLSSESTVSRIRTEHFPLTLESARPSHTSQYLCASGEGGEAFFGQGTRLTVV.

Points on this clonotype: The CDR3 ends on some other residue instead of the conserved phenylalanine or tryptophan, so this is likely a read error. The CDR3 nucleotides are TGTGCCAGCAGCACCCGACAGGTGGATTCACCCCTCCACTAT. Amino acid sequence: CASSTRQVDSPLHY. V is TRBV4-1 and J is TRBJ1-6; a weak D match, TRBD1 (6 bases). This CDR3 comprises 14 residues. From germline, CDR1 is MGHRA and CDR2 YSYEKL.

This clonotype was observed a handful of times. A much larger clone lies a single base off, so this may be a read error. CDR3 amino acids: CAISEGLATETQYF. DNA for the CDR3: TGTGCCATCAGTGAGGGACTAGCGACGGAGACCCAGTACTTC. The genes are TRBV10-3 and TRBJ2-5; 9 nucleotides match TRBD2. The CDR3 covers 14 residues. Germline trimming cut 2 bases from V and 5 bases from J; bases unmatched to any gene: 3. From germline, CDR1 is ENHRY and CDR2 SYGVKD.

In the case of this clonotype: At one of its ends the junction is not consistent with the germline gene, which may arise from a read error. This rearrangement joins TRBV24-1 to TRBJ2-7; 9 positions agree with TRBD2. The CDR3 totals 15 residues. Germline CDR1 and CDR2: KGHDR and SFDVKD. This CDR3 is CASSQGLAGSYEQYF. For the CDR3, the DNA is TGTGCCAGCAGTCAGGGGCTAGCGGGATCCTACGAGCAGTACTTC.

This clonotype was seen many times. This chain connects TRBV25-1 to TRBJ1-6; D is uncertain. The CDR3 sequence is 13 residues long. Trimming cost V 1 base and J 5 bases, with 3 bases left between them. The germline V gene has CDR1 MGHDK and CDR2 SYGVNS. For the CDR3, the DNA is TGTGCCAGCAGTGAATGGAATAATTCACCCCTCCACTTT. It yields the protein CASSEWNNSPLHF.

The chain couples TRBV2 to TRBJ1-4, with D unresolved. Trimming cost V 6 bases and J 6 bases, with 11 bases left between them. Germline CDR1 SNHLY, CDR2 FYNNEI. This CDR3 region has 13 residues. The CDR3 DNA reads TGTGCCAGCAGCGGCAGTCGGGATGAAAAACTGTTTTTT. This sequence encodes CASSGSRDEKLFF.

The CDR3: CASSARHPKDEQYF. In nucleotides, the CDR3 is TGCGCCAGCAGCGCCAGACACCCGAAGGACGAGCAGTACTTC. The genes are TRBV5-1 and TRBJ2-7; D not resolved. Germline V gene sequence: CDR1 SGHRS, CDR2 YFSETQ. Trimming removed 4 bases from V and 5 bases from J, with 16 bases in between. This CDR3 comprises 14 residues.